Sequencing of this T cell receptor (beta chain) was carried out in a study of cytomegalovirus exposure and HLA in healthy donors. Regarding this clone: Its antigen is undetermined.

Regarding the study as a whole: Cytomegalovirus-associated status was assigned to 164 TCR beta chains. First-cohort TCR clusters tended to co-occur in the roughly 120 validation repertoires, a later analysis found. Three chains linked to CMV were shown in vitro to be specific for CMV antigens.

The germline V gene has CDR1 MGHRA and CDR2 YSYEKL. The germline V and J ends were trimmed by 2 bases and 4 bases, with 8 bases remaining between them. The CDR3 covers 13 residues. Profiled with immunoSEQ multiplex PCR; TCRdb holds only in-frame clones, not every one. This sample has around 190,000 clones; 81% occur once, and the top ten carry roughly 1.2%. The clonotype was recovered from a woman in her thirties in good health and CMV-seronegative. Sequenced material: PBMCs. The chain uses TRBV4-1 and TRBJ1-1; D is ambiguous. CDR3 amino acids: CASSQKAGTEAFF. CDR3 DNA sequence: TGCGCCAGCAGCCAAAAAGCGGGCACTGAAGCTTTCTTT.